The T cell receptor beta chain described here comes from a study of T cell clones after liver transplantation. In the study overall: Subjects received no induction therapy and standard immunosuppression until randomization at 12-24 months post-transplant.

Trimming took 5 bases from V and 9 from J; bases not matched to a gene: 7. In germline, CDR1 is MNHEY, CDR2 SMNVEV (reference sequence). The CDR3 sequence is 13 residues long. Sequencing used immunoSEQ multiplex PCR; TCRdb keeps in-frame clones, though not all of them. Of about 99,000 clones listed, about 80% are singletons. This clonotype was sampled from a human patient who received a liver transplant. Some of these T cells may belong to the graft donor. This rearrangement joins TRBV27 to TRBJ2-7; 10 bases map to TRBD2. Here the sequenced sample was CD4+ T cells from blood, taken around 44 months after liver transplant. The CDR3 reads CASSLAGDIMQYF. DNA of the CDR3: TGTGCCAGCAGTCTAGCGGGAGATATAATGCAGTACTTC.